The 14 T cell receptor beta chains below all came from one sample that was sequenced in a study of PD-1 blockade in classical Hodgkin lymphoma. Method: immunoSEQ multiplex PCR; TCRdb's copy keeps in-frame clones and lacks some. The sample has 25,000 to 30,000 clones; roughly 80% are singletons. Brentuximab vedotin exposure varied, and every patient relapsed after autologous stem cell transplantation. By magnetic negative selection, CD4+ T cells were purified from thawed PBMCs. The sequenced sample was CD4+ T cells from blood, obtained at baseline. These receptors all come from a human donor with classical Hodgkin lymphoma.

The chain links TRBV7-2 to TRBJ2-5; maybe TRBD2 (7 bases). Germline values: CDR1 SGHTA, CDR2 FQGNSA. CDR3 length: 15 residues. The germline V and J ends were trimmed by 0 bases and 11 bases, with 19 bases remaining between them. The CDR3 DNA reads as TGTGCCAGCAGCTTAGCGGGGGGGCTTGGTGGGGAACAGTACTTC. Protein product: CASSLAGGLGGEQYF.

This clone was found a few times. The chain is built from TRBV5-1 and TRBJ1-6; 10 bases line up with TRBD1. This CDR3 is 14 amino acids long. V was pared by 4 bases and J by 7 bases, with 2 bases of the junction left unmatched. CDR1 SGHRS and CDR2 YFSETQ come from the germline V gene. For the CDR3, the DNA is TGCGCCAGCAGCCCGGGACAGGGGAATTCACCCCTCCACTTT. It yields the protein CASSPGQGNSPLHF.

The genes are TRBV10-2 and TRBJ1-1; D unresolved. CDR3 size: 15 residues. Trimming left V 4 bases short and J 1 base short, with 13 bases between. Per the germline V gene, CDR1 is WSHSY and CDR2 is SAAADI. The CDR3 coding sequence is TGCGCCAGCAGTGTCCGGGCCCCTGGGAACACTGAAGCTTTCTTT. Its protein product is CASSVRAPGNTEAFF.

The chain couples TRBV29-1 to TRBJ2-7; 7 nucleotides line up with TRBD2. The germline V gene encodes CDR1 SQVTM and CDR2 ANQGSEA. The CDR3 is made up of 12 amino acids. The J segment lost 7 bases and the V segment lost 7 bases, leaving 10 bases of the junction unmatched. The DNA for the CDR3 is TGCAGCGGGGGGAGGGGTATAGGGGAGCAGTACTTC. Amino acids: CSGGRGIGEQYF.

V usage is TRBV5-4 and J usage is TRBJ2-5; TRBD2 agrees at 13 bases. This CDR3 comprises 16 residues. Trimming at V came to 1 base and at J to 2 bases, leaving 2 bases not matched to a gene. CDR1 is SGHNT, CDR2 YYREEE, per germline (reference sequence). CDR3 sequence reads: CASSLTSGGDQETQYF. The CDR3 nucleotides read TGTGCCAGCAGCTTGACTAGCGGGGGGGATCAAGAGACCCAGTACTTC.

The chain links TRBV9 to TRBJ1-3; no clear D. This CDR3 has 16 residues. The V end was cut by 0 bases, the J end by 1 base, with 11 bases between. Germline assignment: CDR1 SGDLS and CDR2 YYNGEE. Here the CDR3 reads CASSVGPRSSGNTIYF. The DNA for the CDR3 is TGTGCCAGCAGCGTAGGACCGCGGTCGTCTGGAAACACCATATATTTT.

The chain employs TRBV28 and TRBJ1-1, with D perhaps matching TRBD1 (6 bases). V shed 4 bases and J shed 1 base, with 10 bases lying between them. The CDR3 consists of 14 residues. The germline CDR1 and CDR2 sequences are MDHEN and SYDVKM. The CDR3 region has the DNA TGTGCCAGCAGTTCCGGGACACCGAACACTGAAGCTTTCTTT. Protein product: CASSSGTPNTEAFF.

A note on this clone: At one boundary the junction diverges from the germline segment, which might be a read error. Different DNA sequences within this sample yield the same CDR3. The chain carries TRBV11-2 and TRBJ1-5; no firm D call. The CDR3 runs to 16 residues. The V gene's germline CDR1 is SGHAT and CDR2 FQNNGV. The CDR3 spells CASSLDAGIGNQPQHF. The CDR3 DNA sequence: TGCGCCAGCAGCTTAGACGCCGGGATCGGCAATCAGCCCCAGCATTTT.

The J gene is TRBJ1-4, the V gene TRBV9; D call uncertain. Germline V gene sequence: CDR1 SGDLS, CDR2 YYNGEE. The CDR3 contains 18 residues. The V end was cut by 0 bases, the J end by 2 bases, with 17 bases between. Here the CDR3 reads CASSVAGSQSGTNEKLFF. The CDR3 bases are TGTGCCAGCAGCGTAGCGGGGTCTCAATCGGGGACTAATGAAAAACTGTTTTTT.

V is TRBV27 and J is TRBJ2-1; D possibly corresponds to TRBD2 (5 bases). The CDR3 runs to 16 residues. Per the germline V gene, CDR1 is MNHEY and CDR2 is SMNVEV (reference sequence). V dropped 7 bases and J dropped 7 bases, with 23 bases sitting between them. The CDR3 reads CASTQLGEKRDNEQFF. DNA of the CDR3: TGTGCCAGCACGCAGCTTGGGGAGAAGAGGGATAATGAGCAGTTCTTC.

V and J are TRBV30 and TRBJ1-5, with D maybe TRBD1 (5 bases). Germline V CDR1 and CDR2: GTSNPN, SVGIG (reference sequence). This CDR3 is built from 13 residues. Trimming pared 3 bases from V and 6 bases from J, leaving 12 bases between. CDR3 nucleotide sequence: TGTGCCTGGAGCGCCGACAGTGTTCAGCCCCAGCATTTT. Protein: CAWSADSVQPQHF. Variable domain in full (rest from reference TRBV30 and TRBJ1-5): SQTIHQWPATLVQPVGSPLSLECTVEGTSNPNLYWYRQAAGRGLQLLFYSVGIGQISSEVPQNLSASRPQDRQFILSSKKLLLSDSGFYLCAWSADSVQPQHFGDGTRLSIL.

J is TRBJ1-2 and V is TRBV9, with TRBD1 matching over 12 bases. Trimming at V came to 4 bases and at J to 3 bases, leaving 4 bases not matched to a gene. Germline V lookup: CDR1 SGDLS, CDR2 YYNGEE. This CDR3 spans 15 amino acids. CDR3 DNA: TGTGCCAGCAGCATCGGGACAGGGGGCGACTATGGCTACACCTTC. It translates to CASSIGTGGDYGYTF.

This clone was seen a single time. The chain is built from TRBV5-1 and TRBJ2-7, with D hard to call. CDR3 length: 15 residues. Germline CDR1 is SGHRS and CDR2 is YFSETQ. Trimming removed 4 bases at V and 3 bases at J, with 17 bases between. CDR3 protein: CASSPVVGSDYEQYF. The CDR3 region has the DNA TGCGCCAGCAGCCCCGTCGTAGGTTCCGACTACGAGCAGTACTTC.

The chain combines TRBV10-3 with TRBJ2-3; the match to TRBD1 covers 7 bases. V lost 6 bases to trimming and J lost 2 bases; unmatched junction nucleotides: 5. This CDR3 contains 14 residues. Germline CDR1 is ENHRY and CDR2 is SYGVKD. CDR3 bases: TGTGCCATCAGCCAGACAGGGAACACAGATACGCAGTATTTT. This codes for CAISQTGNTDTQYF.